This T cell receptor (beta chain) was sequenced during a study of breast tumors, draining lymph nodes, adjacent tissues. MiXCR was run by TCRdb on the multiplex PCR reads, yielding one entry per CDR3 protein. Altogether approximately 10,000 distinct CDR3 sequences are present, about 50% being singletons, with the ten largest covering 36%. Trimming stripped 5 bases from V and 0 bases from J, with 11 bases between. Germline CDR1 and CDR2: DFQATT and SNEGSKA (reference sequence). The CDR3 loop spans 14 amino acids. Sample: breast tumor tissue. The chain joins TRBV20-1 to TRBJ2-1; D possibly matches TRBD1 or TRBD2 (5 bases each). The receptor's source is a female donor with breast cancer. Some clones in this sample may be carry-over from other donors' samples. For the CDR3, the DNA is TGCAGTGCTGGGACCCCTAGCTCCTACAATGAGCAGTTCTTC. Its protein product is CSAGTPSSYNEQFF.